Presented here are 2 T cell receptor beta chains from one specimen sequenced in a study of technical replicates of blood from a few donors. Sequencing used immunoSEQ multiplex PCR; TCRdb keeps in-frame clones, though not all of them. Of 53,000 or so clones listed, over 85% were seen once; the top ten hold about 3.9%. Specimen: PBMCs. The receptor set was obtained from a human donor in good health. Some clones in this sample may be carry-over from other donors' samples.

This clone appeared once. The chain links TRBV7-9 to TRBJ2-7; 7 bases line up with TRBD2. The CDR3 sequence is 18 residues long. CDR1 and CDR2 from the germline V gene are SEHNR and FQNEAQ (reference sequence). Unmatched junction bases numbered 12, after V lost 1 base and J lost 0 bases. For the CDR3, the DNA is TGTGCCAGCAGCTTAGGTTGGGGTAGGGGCGGGAGCTCCTACGAGCAGTACTTC. Translation: CASSLGWGRGGSSYEQYF.

This clone was seen a single time. The chain joins TRBV6-1 to TRBJ2-7; D perhaps matches TRBD2 (6 bases). CDR1 is MNHNS and CDR2 is SASEGT in the germline V gene. Trimming cost V 5 bases and J 3 bases, with 11 bases left between them. The CDR3 is 13 residues long. The CDR3 here is CASSPGTFYEQYF. The CDR3 region has the DNA TGTGCCAGCAGTCCCGGGACTTTCTACGAGCAGTACTTC.